This T cell receptor beta chain was profiled in a study of Ad26.COV2.S vaccination and SARS-CoV-2 variants. Treatment indicated: 19 received Ad26.COV2.S at low or high dose, single or two shots; several received placebo; per-sample allocation not given. The samples date from day 63 after the first vaccine or placebo injection. Clones were sequenced by immunoSEQ multiplex PCR, and TCRdb holds only the in-frame ones, with some missing. Among about 400,000 clones listed, roughly 80% were seen once. Germline loops: CDR1 SEHNR, CDR2 FQNEAQ (reference sequence). The ends lost 5 bases at V and 3 bases at J; junction bases unmatched: 12. The CDR3 contains 18 residues.

The sequence derives from a person aged 18-60 years who received the Ad26.COV2.S COVID-19 vaccine or a placebo. The gene calls are TRBV7-9 and TRBJ2-2; 10 bases are a match to TRBD2. The specimen was peripheral blood, collected in a trial of Ad26.COV2.S vaccine versus placebo. CDR3 region: CASSLGVSGRPDTGELFF. In DNA form, the CDR3 reads TGTGCCAGCAGCCTAGGAGTTAGCGGGAGGCCCGACACCGGGGAGCTGTTTTTT.